Given below is one TCR beta chain in context. What was amplified from RNA transcripts were TCR beta CDR3 regions. First-round RT-PCR targeting the TCR CDR3 was performed with the HTBI primer set. Via MiXCR, TCRdb re-called the multiplex PCR reads, giving one row per CDR3 protein. The repertoire holds over 700,000 distinct CDR3 sequences, with 18% as singletons. Lactation, pregnancy, other autoimmune disease or uncontrolled infection excluded patients. The sample of blood was obtained at first hyperthyroidism diagnosis (before any ophthalmopathy symptoms). Roughly 9.1 ml of fresh peripheral blood supplied the PBMCs. The data were obtained in a study of T cells in Graves' hyperthyroidism and ophthalmopathy. This CDR3 contains 14 residues. CDR1 and CDR2 (germline): KGHSH, LQKENI. Trimming cost V 3 bases and J 0 bases, with 8 bases left between them.

The V and J genes are TRBV18 and TRBJ1-2; the D is unclear. This receptor was taken from a woman between 50 and 59 years old with Graves' hyperthyroidism that later progressed to Graves' ophthalmopathy. What was sequenced was blood. CDR3 amino acids: CASSPTDTNYGYTF. The CDR3 DNA reads TGTGCCAGCTCACCGACGGATACTAACTATGGCTACACCTTC.